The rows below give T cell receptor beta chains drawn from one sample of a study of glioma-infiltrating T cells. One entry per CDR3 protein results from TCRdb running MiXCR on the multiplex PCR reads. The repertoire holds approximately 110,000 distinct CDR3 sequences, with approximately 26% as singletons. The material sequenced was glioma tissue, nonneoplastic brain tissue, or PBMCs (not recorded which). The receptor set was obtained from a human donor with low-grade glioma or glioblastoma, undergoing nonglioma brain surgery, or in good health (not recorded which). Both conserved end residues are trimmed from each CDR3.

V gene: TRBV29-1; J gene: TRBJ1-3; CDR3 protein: SASRDSGNTIY
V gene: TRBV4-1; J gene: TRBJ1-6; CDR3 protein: ASSQSGQGGHSPLH
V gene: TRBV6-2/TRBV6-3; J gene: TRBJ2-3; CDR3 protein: ASSQGLSKHTQY
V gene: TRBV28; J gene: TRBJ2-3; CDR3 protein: ASSLWDLAGGPDTQY
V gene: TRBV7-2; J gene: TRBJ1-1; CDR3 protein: ASSLRNMNTEAF
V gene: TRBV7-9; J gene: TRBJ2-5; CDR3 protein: ASSFQSYQETQY
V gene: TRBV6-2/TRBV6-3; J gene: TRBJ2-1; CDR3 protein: ASSYSRHLQYNEQF
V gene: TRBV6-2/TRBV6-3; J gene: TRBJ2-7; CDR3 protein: ASSYSVVAHEQY
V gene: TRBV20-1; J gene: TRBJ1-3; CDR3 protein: SASLSGNTIY
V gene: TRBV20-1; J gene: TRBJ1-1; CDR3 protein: SAYSGSSRLNTEAF
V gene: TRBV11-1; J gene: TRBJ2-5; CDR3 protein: ASSLAPDRERETQY
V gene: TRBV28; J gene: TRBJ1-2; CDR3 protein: ASSLTGYGYT
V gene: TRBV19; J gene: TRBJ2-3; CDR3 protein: ASSRTGTSADTQY
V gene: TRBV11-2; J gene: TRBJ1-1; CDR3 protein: ASSADRDTEAF
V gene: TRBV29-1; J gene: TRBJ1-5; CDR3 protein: SVGSGFNQPQH
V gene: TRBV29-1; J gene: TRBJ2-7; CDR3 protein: SVEDGADEQY
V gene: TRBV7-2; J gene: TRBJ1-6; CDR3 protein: ASSLMYSPLH
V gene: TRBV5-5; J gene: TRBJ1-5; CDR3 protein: ASSFQGGNQPQH
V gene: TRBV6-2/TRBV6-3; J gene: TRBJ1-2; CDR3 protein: ASSSRTGVGYT
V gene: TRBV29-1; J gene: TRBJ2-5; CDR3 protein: SVVGDRAKETQY
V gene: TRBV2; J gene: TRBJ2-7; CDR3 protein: ASSWTGSYEQY
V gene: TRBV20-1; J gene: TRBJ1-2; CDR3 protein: SAPVGGSYGYT
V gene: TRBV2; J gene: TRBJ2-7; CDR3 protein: ASSGGAYEQY
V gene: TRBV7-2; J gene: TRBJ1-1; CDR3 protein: ASSLGLRTYLDTEAF
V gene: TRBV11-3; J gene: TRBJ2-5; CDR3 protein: ASSNPSGQGGGTQY
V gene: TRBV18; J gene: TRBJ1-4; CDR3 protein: ASSPGQGFNEKLF
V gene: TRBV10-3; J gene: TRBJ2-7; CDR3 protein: AISRSGGPINEQY
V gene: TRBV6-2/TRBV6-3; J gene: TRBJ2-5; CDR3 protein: ASSYSWETQY
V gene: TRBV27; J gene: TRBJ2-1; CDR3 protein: ASSPRATSGVARSYNEQF
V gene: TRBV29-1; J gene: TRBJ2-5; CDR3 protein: SVEEALEETQY
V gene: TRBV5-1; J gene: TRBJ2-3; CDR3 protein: ASSLEGPRTADTRY
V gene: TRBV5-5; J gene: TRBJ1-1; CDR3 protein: ASSLARNTEAF
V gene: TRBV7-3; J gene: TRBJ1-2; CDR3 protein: ASSPLAGERGYT
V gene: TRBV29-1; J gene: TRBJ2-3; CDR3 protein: SVEKASGVTDTQY
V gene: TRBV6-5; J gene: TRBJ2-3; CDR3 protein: ASSYSNIPSTDTQY
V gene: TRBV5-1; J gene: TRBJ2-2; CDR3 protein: ASSLAGPVDTGELF
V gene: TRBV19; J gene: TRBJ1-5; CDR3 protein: ASRGTNQPQH
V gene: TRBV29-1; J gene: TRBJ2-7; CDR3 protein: SVGGHEITYEQY
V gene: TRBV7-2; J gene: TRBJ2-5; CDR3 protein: ASSSQGAYGETQY
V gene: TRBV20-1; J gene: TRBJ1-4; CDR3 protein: SAFTTRAVERLF
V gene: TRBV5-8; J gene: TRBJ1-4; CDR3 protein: ASSLYRVNEKLF
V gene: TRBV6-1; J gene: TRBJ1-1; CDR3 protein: ASSPQERTEAF
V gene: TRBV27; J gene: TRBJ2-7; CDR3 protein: ASRIARSYEQY
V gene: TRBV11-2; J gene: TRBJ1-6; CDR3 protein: ASTTPENNSPLH
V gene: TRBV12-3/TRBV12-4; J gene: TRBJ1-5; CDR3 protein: ASSRGSLNSNQPQH
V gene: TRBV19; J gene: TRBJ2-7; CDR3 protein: ASSTLLVSYEQY
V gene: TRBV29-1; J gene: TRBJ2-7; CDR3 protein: SVEDLRGDSYEQY
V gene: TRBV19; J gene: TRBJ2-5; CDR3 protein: ASSINGGASKETQY
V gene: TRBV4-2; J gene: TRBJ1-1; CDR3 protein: ASSPLDRVPSVGAF
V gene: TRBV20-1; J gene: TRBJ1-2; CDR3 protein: SAANGQGYGYT
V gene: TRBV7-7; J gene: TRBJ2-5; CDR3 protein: ASSLGFQETQY
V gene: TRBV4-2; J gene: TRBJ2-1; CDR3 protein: ASSPLIGGERNEQF
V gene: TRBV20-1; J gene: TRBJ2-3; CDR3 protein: SARDPSGGPTYTQY
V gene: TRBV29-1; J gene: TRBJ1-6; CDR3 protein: STQENYNSPLH
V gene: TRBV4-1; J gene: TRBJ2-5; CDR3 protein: ASSQGRGGGQETQY
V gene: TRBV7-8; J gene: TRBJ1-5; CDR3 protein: ASSLRGINQPQH
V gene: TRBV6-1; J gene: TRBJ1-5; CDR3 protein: ASSPTGSQPQH
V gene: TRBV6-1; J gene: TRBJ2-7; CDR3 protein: ASTGTGLHEQY